The 11 T cell receptor beta chains presented below share a single source sample, sequenced in a study of blood T cells in healthy people across ages (dated by TCRdb to the mid-2010s). Preparation of the library involved 5' RACE. Sequencer: Illumina HiSeq 2500. A second PCR of about 7 to 12 cycles was run with a J-beta primer mix and a sample-barcoded 5' primer. TCRdb reprocessing: public reads trimmed at Q25 with fastp, clones called with MiXCR, in-frame beta chains kept. All rows with the same CDR3 protein become a single entry with the most common DNA and genes. This sample holds about 640,000 distinct CDR3 sequences; under 65% were observed only once. The ten largest account for roughly 34% of the sample. Material: blood. Receptors were obtained from a man between 60 and 75 years old in good health.

V gene TRBV6-1 combines with J gene TRBJ2-5, with 7 bases that match TRBD2. This CDR3 spans 17 amino acids. J was trimmed by 1 base and V by 5 bases; bases with no gene match: 13. CDR1 and CDR2 (germline): MNHNS, SASEGT. The chain's CDR3 is CASSPRLSGLSQETQYF. The CDR3 DNA is TGTGCCAGCAGTCCACGGTTATCGGGACTAAGCCAAGAGACCCAGTACTTC.

The rearrangement joins TRBV4-1 to TRBJ1-4; 7 positions agree with TRBD1. The V gene's germline CDR1 is MGHRA and CDR2 YSYEKL. The CDR3 covers 14 residues. J lost 8 bases, V lost 4 bases, and 7 bases had no gene match. This CDR3 is CASSRDSRGEKLFF. The DNA for the CDR3 is TGCGCCAGCAGCCGGGACAGCCGAGGGGAAAAACTGTTTTTT.

The chain has TRBV28 and TRBJ2-1, with 9 bases matching TRBD2. The length of the CDR3 is 15 residues. CDR1 and CDR2 from the germline V gene are MDHEN and SYDVKM. J gave up 7 bases and V 5 bases, and 9 bases lay outside the gene matches. DNA for the CDR3: TGTGCCAGCAGTACCCCTAGCGGGGACGTAAATGAGCAGTTCTTC. It translates to CASSTPSGDVNEQFF.

This clonotype was picked up one time. V is TRBV10-1 and J is TRBJ2-1; TRBD2 agrees at 14 bases. Germline loops: CDR1 WNHNN, CDR2 SYGVQD (reference sequence). The CDR3 totals 21 residues. J lost 0 bases, V lost 4 bases, and 14 bases had no gene match. CDR3 sequence reads: CASSGGWTSGGRRSSYNEQFF. In nucleotides, the CDR3 is TGCGCCAGCAGTGGCGGCTGGACTAGCGGGGGGCGTCGTAGCTCCTACAATGAGCAGTTCTTC.

The CDR3 coding sequence is TGTGCCACCAGTGGGGCAGGTAGCCAGACCCAGTACTTC. It specifies CATSGAGSQTQYF. The rearrangement links TRBV24-1 to TRBJ2-5; D is uncertain. Trimming shortened V by 5 bases and J by 6 bases, and 12 bases separated the two germline ends. Germline V CDR1 and CDR2: KGHDR, SFDVKD. The CDR3 is 13 residues long.

This clonotype was recorded a few times. The chain joins TRBV4-1 to TRBJ2-1, with D perhaps matching TRBD1 or TRBD2 (5 bases each). CDR1 is MGHRA and CDR2 is YSYEKL in the germline V gene. This CDR3 has 16 amino acids. Trimming cost V 0 bases and J 4 bases, with 13 bases left between them. In DNA form, the CDR3 reads TGCGCCAGCAGCCAAGATGGGCAGGGCGGGTACAATGAGCAGTTCTTC. Protein product: CASSQDGQGGYNEQFF.

CDR3 residues: CSVVREGGYGYTF. The CDR3 nucleotides read TGCAGCGTTGTTCGGGAGGGCGGCTATGGCTACACCTTC. This chain links TRBV29-1 with TRBJ1-2; no firm D call. The V and J ends lost 4 bases and 4 bases respectively, with 13 bases between them. The CDR3 covers 13 residues. CDR1 and CDR2 from the germline V gene are SQVTM and ANQGSEA.

The sample holds many counts of this clonotype. This chain links TRBV3-1 with TRBJ2-5, with D possibly being TRBD1 (5 bases). The CDR3 extends over 14 amino acids. CDR1 LGHDT and CDR2 YNNKEL come from the germline V gene (reference sequence). The germline V and J ends were trimmed by 1 base and 5 bases, with 11 bases remaining between them. The CDR3 DNA reads as TGTGCCAGCAGCCAAGGGCAGGGTCGTGAGACCCAGTACTTC. This encodes CASSQGQGRETQYF.

This chain uses TRBV28 with TRBJ1-5, with TRBD1 matching over 9 bases. There are 16 residues in the CDR3. The V and J ends lost 6 bases and 7 bases, in that order; junction bases with no gene match: 13. The germline V gene encodes CDR1 MDHEN and CDR2 SYDVKM. The CDR3 reads CASRVPGQGSHQPQHF. In nucleotides, the CDR3 is TGTGCCAGCAGGGTCCCGGGACAGGGTTCGCACCAGCCCCAGCATTTT.

J is TRBJ2-5 and V is TRBV5-1, with 8 bases that match TRBD1. This CDR3 is 15 amino acids long. CDR1 SGHRS and CDR2 YFSETQ come from the germline V gene. J lost 5 bases, V lost 4 bases, and 10 bases had no gene match. The CDR3, as DNA: TGCGCCAGCAGCCAACTTCCACAGGGGGATGAGACCCAGTACTTC. This encodes CASSQLPQGDETQYF.

The chain uses TRBV20-1 and TRBJ2-5; 7 bases fit TRBD1. The J call may be in error: the DNA end matches TRBJ2-7 better. CDR1 is DFQATT, CDR2 SNEGSKA, per germline (reference sequence). This CDR3 comprises 11 residues. The CDR3 DNA is TGCAGTGCCAAGACAGGGTACGAGCAGTACTTC. Amino acids: CSAKTGYEQYF.